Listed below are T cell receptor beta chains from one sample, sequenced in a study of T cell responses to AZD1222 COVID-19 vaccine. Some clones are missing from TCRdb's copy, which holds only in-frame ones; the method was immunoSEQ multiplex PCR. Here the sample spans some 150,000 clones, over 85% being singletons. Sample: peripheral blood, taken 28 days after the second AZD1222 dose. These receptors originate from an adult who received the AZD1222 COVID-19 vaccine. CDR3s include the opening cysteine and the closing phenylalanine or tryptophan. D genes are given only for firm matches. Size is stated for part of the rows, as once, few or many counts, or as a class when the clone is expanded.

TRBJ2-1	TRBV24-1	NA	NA	CATRRESSNEQFF	TGTGCCACCAGGAGGGAGTCTTCCAATGAGCAGTTCTTC
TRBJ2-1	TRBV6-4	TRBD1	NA	CASSVQGEDKQFF	TGTGCCAGCAGTGTACAGGGGGAGGATAAGCAGTTCTTC
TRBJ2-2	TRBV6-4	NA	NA	CASRGGENTGELFF	TGTGCCAGCAGAGGGGGTGAGAACACCGGGGAGCTGTTTTTT
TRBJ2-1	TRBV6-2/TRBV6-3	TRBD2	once	CASSLRLAGASEQFF	TGTGCCAGCAGTCTCCGACTAGCGGGGGCTTCGGAGCAGTTCTTC
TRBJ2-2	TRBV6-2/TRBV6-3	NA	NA	CASSLNTGELFF	TGTGCCAGCAGTTTGAACACCGGGGAGCTGTTTTTT
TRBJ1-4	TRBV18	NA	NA	CASSPSQGGVNEKLFF	TGTGCCAGCTCACCATCCCAGGGAGGGGTAAATGAAAAACTGTTTTTT
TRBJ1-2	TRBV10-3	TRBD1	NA	CAIKTGGGGYTF	TGTGCCATCAAGACAGGGGGTGGAGGCTACACCTTC
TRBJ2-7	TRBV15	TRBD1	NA	CATSHPNRDRRHEQYF	TGTGCCACCAGCCACCCCAACAGGGACAGGAGGCACGAGCAGTACTTC
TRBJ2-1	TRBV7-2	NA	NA	CASSPPGLPYNEQFF	TGTGCCAGCAGCCCCCCCGGCTTGCCCTACAATGAGCAGTTCTTC
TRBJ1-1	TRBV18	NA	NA	CASSPLFGAGENTEAFF	TGTGCCAGCTCACCACTCTTCGGCGCTGGGGAGAACACTGAAGCTTTCTTT
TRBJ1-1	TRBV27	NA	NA	CASSLFAGSEAFF	TGTGCCAGCAGTTTATTCGCGGGTTCTGAAGCTTTCTTT
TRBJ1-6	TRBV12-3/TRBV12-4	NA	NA	CATSWGGPPLHF	TGTGCCACCTCCTGGGGGGGCCCACCCCTCCACTTT
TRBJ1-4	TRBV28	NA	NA	CASSSRQGWVWLFF	TGTGCCAGCAGTTCTCGCCAGGGATGGGTATGGCTGTTTTTT
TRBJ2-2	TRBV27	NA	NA	CASSVTGTINTGELFF	TGTGCCAGCAGTGTTACCGGGACCATAAACACCGGGGAGCTGTTTTTT
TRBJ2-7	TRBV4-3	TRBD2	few	CASSQGREAQTEQYF	TGCGCCAGCAGCCAAGGGCGGGAGGCCCAGACCGAGCAGTACTTC
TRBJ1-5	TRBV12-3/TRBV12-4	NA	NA	CASSFSSNQPQHF	TGTGCCAGCAGTTTTAGTAGCAATCAGCCCCAGCATTTT
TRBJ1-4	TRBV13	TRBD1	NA	CASSSRQGGGSEKLFF	TGTGCCAGCAGCTCGAGACAGGGCGGAGGGAGTGAAAAACTGTTTTTT
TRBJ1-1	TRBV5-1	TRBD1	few	CASSLARGQGEAFF	TGCGCCAGCAGCTTGGCCCGAGGACAGGGAGAGGCTTTCTTT
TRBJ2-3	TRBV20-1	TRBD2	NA	CSASTSGITDTQYF	TGCAGTGCTAGTACTAGCGGGATCACAGATACGCAGTATTTT
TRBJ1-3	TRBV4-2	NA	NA	CASSLDPIKSTSGNTIYF	TGTGCCAGCAGCCTCGATCCTATAAAAAGTACCTCTGGAAACACCATATATTTT
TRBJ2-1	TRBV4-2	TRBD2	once	CASSQDTPLLAKEQFF	TGTGCCAGCAGCCAAGATACCCCCCTACTAGCGAAAGAGCAGTTCTTC
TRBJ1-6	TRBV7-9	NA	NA	CASSFLSGPPRDSPLHF	TGTGCCAGCAGCTTTCTCTCGGGACCCCCTAGAGATTCACCCCTCCACTTT
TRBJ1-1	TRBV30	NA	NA	CAWSAMTVSTLNTEAFF	TGTGCCTGGAGTGCGATGACCGTATCTACTCTGAACACTGAAGCTTTCTTT
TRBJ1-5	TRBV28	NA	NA	CASSFYGGSNQPQHF	TGTGCCAGCAGTTTTTACGGGGGCAGCAATCAGCCCCAGCATTTT
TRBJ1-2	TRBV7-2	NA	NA	CASRLRWGSYGYTF	TGTGCCAGCCGACTACGTTGGGGGAGCTATGGCTACACCTTC
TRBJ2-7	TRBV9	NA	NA	CASSPQGEAYEQYF	TGTGCCAGCAGCCCCCAGGGAGAAGCCTACGAGCAGTACTTC